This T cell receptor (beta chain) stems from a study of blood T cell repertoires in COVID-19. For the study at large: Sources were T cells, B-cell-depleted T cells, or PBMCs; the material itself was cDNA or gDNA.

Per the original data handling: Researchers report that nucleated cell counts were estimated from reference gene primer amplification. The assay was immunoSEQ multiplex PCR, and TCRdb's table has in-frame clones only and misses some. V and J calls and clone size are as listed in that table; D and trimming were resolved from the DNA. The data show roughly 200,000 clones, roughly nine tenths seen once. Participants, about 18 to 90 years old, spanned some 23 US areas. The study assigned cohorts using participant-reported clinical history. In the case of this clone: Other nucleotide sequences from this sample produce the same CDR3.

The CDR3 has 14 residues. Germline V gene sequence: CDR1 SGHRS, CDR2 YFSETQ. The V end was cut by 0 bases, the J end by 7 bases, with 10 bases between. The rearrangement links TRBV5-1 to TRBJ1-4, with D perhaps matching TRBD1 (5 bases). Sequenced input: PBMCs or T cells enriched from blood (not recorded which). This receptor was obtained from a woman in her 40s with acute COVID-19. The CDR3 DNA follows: TGCGCCAGCAGCTTGGGTCAGGGAGGTGAAAAACTGTTTTTT. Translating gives CASSLGQGGEKLFF. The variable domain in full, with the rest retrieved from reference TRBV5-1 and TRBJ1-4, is KAGVTQTPRYLIKTRGQQVTLSCSPISGHRSVSWYQQTPGQGLQFLFEYFSETQRNKGNFPGRFSGRQFSNSRSEMNVSTLELGDSALYLCASSLGQGGEKLFFGSGTQLSVL.